The 32 T cell receptor beta chains in this list originate from one sample, sequenced in a study of OX40 agonist ivuxolimab in advanced cancers. Clones were read by immunoSEQ multiplex PCR, and TCRdb kept only the in-frame ones, dropping some. The table has about 74,000 clones, under 95% seen once. Sequenced material: CD4+ or CD8+ T cells sorted from blood, taken in a trial of the OX40 agonist ivuxolimab. The receptors shown here come from an adult with an advanced solid tumor such as melanoma, head and neck, liver or kidney cancer.

The V gene is TRBV6-5, the J gene TRBJ2-3; the D gene is possibly TRBD2 (5 bases). This CDR3 contains 16 residues. Germline V lookup: CDR1 MNHEY, CDR2 SVGAGI. Trimming shortened V by 4 bases and J by 2 bases, and 16 bases separated the two germline ends. CDR3 protein: CASSSRRQTNTDTQYF. CDR3 DNA: TGTGCCAGCAGTTCCAGGAGGCAGACTAACACAGATACGCAGTATTTT.

In DNA form, the CDR3 reads TGTGCCTGTACCCTTGGGGAGCAGTACTTC. Translating gives CACTLGEQYF. This chain joins TRBV30 and TRBJ2-7; D unclear. The germline V gene encodes CDR1 GTSNPN and CDR2 SVGIG (reference sequence). This CDR3 contains 10 residues. V dropped 6 bases and J dropped 7 bases, with 10 bases sitting between them.

V and J are TRBV5-1 and TRBJ2-5, with unresolved D. Germline assignment: CDR1 SGHRS and CDR2 YFSETQ. Trimming took off 1 base at V and 1 base at J, with 11 bases between the two ends. The CDR3 is 15 amino acids. The CDR3 spells CASSLIPSIQETQYF. CDR3 in DNA: TGCGCCAGCAGCTTGATCCCGTCGATCCAAGAGACCCAGTACTTC.

The chain couples TRBV9 to TRBJ1-2; 7 bases match TRBD1. The CDR3 is 15 residues long. Per germline, CDR1 SGDLS and CDR2 YYNGEE. V shed 0 bases and J 4 bases; nucleotides not matched to a gene: 6. For the CDR3, the DNA is TGTGCCAGCAGCGTAGCTGAGGGGGCGTCCTATGGCTACACCTTC. As protein: CASSVAEGASYGYTF.

V gene TRBV28 combines with J gene TRBJ1-1, with D possibly TRBD1 on 6 matching bases. The CDR3 has 14 amino acids. V gave up 3 bases and J gave up 4 bases, with 12 bases separating them. Germline V CDR1 and CDR2: MDHEN, SYDVKM. CDR3 coding DNA: TGTGCCAGCAGTTTGCAGGGGTGGGGCACTGAAGCTTTCTTT. Its translation is CASSLQGWGTEAFF.

This chain connects TRBV28 to TRBJ2-7; D might be TRBD2 (5 bases). The CDR3 covers 13 residues. The germline CDR1 and CDR2 sequences are MDHEN and SYDVKM. The V end lost 3 bases, the J end lost 3 bases, and 9 bases lay between the germline ends. CDR3 sequence reads: CASSFSGFYEQYF. CDR3 nucleotide sequence: TGTGCCAGCAGTTTTTCGGGGTTCTACGAGCAGTACTTC.

This clone came up once. V is TRBV29-1 and J is TRBJ2-5; no clear D gene. Germline values: CDR1 SQVTM, CDR2 ANQGSEA. This CDR3 has 15 residues. V was pared by 0 bases and J by 2 bases, with 13 bases between. The CDR3 DNA sequence: TGCAGCGTTGAAGATCTTTACAGTAGGCAAGAGACCCAGTACTTC. Translating it yields CSVEDLYSRQETQYF.

In its sample, this clone was seen once. The V gene is TRBV6-1, the J gene TRBJ2-7; 9 positions agree with TRBD2. This CDR3 has 14 residues. Germline lookup yields CDR1 MNHNS and CDR2 SASEGT. V gave up 3 bases and J gave up 7 bases; unmatched junction bases: 7. CDR3 bases: TGTGCCAGCAGTGACGGCGGGGGGGACTATGAGCAGTACTTC. Its protein product is CASSDGGGDYEQYF.

This chain connects TRBV29-1 to TRBJ2-1; 10 bases are shared with TRBD2. CDR3 size: 16 residues. V lost 4 bases, J lost 4 bases, and 10 bases stayed unmatched. Per the germline V gene, CDR1 is SQVTM and CDR2 is ANQGSEA. The DNA of the CDR3 is TGCAGCGTTGGGGGACTAGCGAGGAGCTCGTACAATGAGCAGTTCTTC. It is translated as CSVGGLARSSYNEQFF.

The chain links TRBV12-5 to TRBJ2-1; possible D gene TRBD2, 5 bases. CDR3 length equals 14 residues. V shed 2 bases and J shed 4 bases, with 9 bases lying between them. The germline V gene encodes CDR1 LGHNT and CDR2 FRNRAP. The CDR3, as DNA: TGTGCTAGTGGTTTGCTACTAGGTTACAATGAGCAGTTCTTC. Its protein product is CASGLLLGYNEQFF.

V and J are TRBV7-6 and TRBJ1-2; possibly TRBD1 for D (5 bases). The CDR3 sequence is 14 residues long. Germline values: CDR1 SGHVS, CDR2 FNYEAQ. V shed 5 bases and J shed 3 bases, with 13 bases lying between them. The CDR3 is CASSPRGADYGYTF. The DNA of the CDR3 is TGTGCCAGCAGCCCACGCGGGGCGGACTATGGCTACACCTTC.

The chain employs TRBV19 and TRBJ1-2, with TRBD1 identical over 7 bases. V shed 4 bases and J 4 bases; nucleotides not matched to a gene: 12. This CDR3 region has 16 residues. Germline CDR1 and CDR2: LNHDA and SQIVND (reference sequence). The CDR3 DNA reads TGTGCCAGTAGTACCGAATACAGGGGTACTCTCTATGGCTACACCTTC. This codes for CASSTEYRGTLYGYTF.

The chain uses TRBV30 and TRBJ2-3; tentatively, D is TRBD1 (5 bases). V was trimmed by 2 bases and J by 2 bases, leaving 11 bases between them. The CDR3 is made up of 14 amino acids. CDR1 and CDR2 (germline): GTSNPN, SVGIG (reference sequence). CDR3 residues: CAWSRQGTTDTQYF. In DNA form, the CDR3 reads TGTGCCTGGAGTCGGCAGGGAACCACAGATACGCAGTATTTT.

The chain joins TRBV7-9 to TRBJ2-7; 8 bases match TRBD1. Germline trimming cut 2 bases from V and 2 bases from J; bases unmatched to any gene: 5. Germline values: CDR1 SEHNR, CDR2 FQNEAQ (reference sequence). The CDR3 is 15 amino acids. DNA of the CDR3: TGTGCCAGCAGCTTATACCAGGGGGCGACCTACGAGCAGTACTTC. Translated, it gives CASSLYQGATYEQYF. Using reference TRBV7-9 and TRBJ2-7 for the parts outside the CDR3, the full variable domain is DTGVSQNPRHKITKRGQNVTFRCDPISEHNRLYWYRQTLGQGPEFLTYFQNEAQLEKSRLLSDRFSAERPKGSFSTLEIQRTEQGDSAMYLCASSLYQGATYEQYFGPGTRLTVT.

The chain employs TRBV11-2 and TRBJ2-1; 8 bases align to TRBD2. CDR3 length equals 14 residues. V was clipped by 1 base and J by 4 bases; unmatched bases: 0. Germline V gives CDR1 SGHAT, CDR2 FQNNGV. Written as DNA, the CDR3 is TGTGCCAGCAGCTTAGCTAGCGGGTACAATGAGCAGTTCTTC. This codes for CASSLASGYNEQFF.

V is TRBV4-1 and J is TRBJ1-5; TRBD1 might be the D (5 bases). The CDR3 sequence is 17 residues long. Germline lookup yields CDR1 MGHRA and CDR2 YSYEKL. Trimming took off 1 base at V and 0 bases at J, with 13 bases between the two ends. Written as DNA, the CDR3 is TGCGCCAGCAGCCAAGTTGGGGGAACGACTAGCAATCAGCCCCAGCATTTT. Its protein product is CASSQVGGTTSNQPQHF.

The rearrangement links TRBV7-3 to TRBJ2-1; D is unclear. Germline CDR1 reads SGHTA; CDR2 reads FQGTGA. This CDR3 comprises 15 residues. The V end was cut by 3 bases, the J end by 0 bases, with 9 bases between. CDR3 residues: CASSLPSGSYNEQFF. DNA of the CDR3: TGTGCCAGCAGCTTGCCCTCTGGCTCCTACAATGAGCAGTTCTTC.

The CDR3, as DNA: TGTGCCAGCAGATTGGACAGGAATGAGCAGTTCTTC. Protein product: CASRLDRNEQFF. The rearrangement joins TRBV7-9 to TRBJ2-1; 7 positions match TRBD1. Germline assignment: CDR1 SEHNR and CDR2 FQNEAQ (reference sequence). The length of the CDR3 is 12 residues. Trimming removed 6 bases from V and 7 bases from J; junction bases left unmatched: 3.

About this clone: The junction and the germline gene differ at one end; a read error may be behind it. V and J are TRBV7-7 and TRBJ2-2; tentatively, D is TRBD1 (5 bases). CDR1 is SSHAT, CDR2 FNYEAQ, per germline (reference sequence). This CDR3 is built from 15 residues. CDR3 in amino acids: CASSLDSRVTGELFF. For the CDR3, the DNA is TGTGCTAGCAGCTTAGACTCCAGGGTTACCGGGGAGCTGTTTTTT.

The gene calls are TRBV27 and TRBJ2-3; weak D call: TRBD2 (6 bases). Germline V gene sequence: CDR1 MNHEY, CDR2 SMNVEV (reference sequence). The CDR3 contains 14 residues. V gave up 5 bases and J gave up 4 bases, with 13 bases separating them. CDR3 nucleotides: TGTGCCAGCAGTCCCGGGGGAATGGCAGATACGCAGTATTTT. It specifies CASSPGGMADTQYF.

The rearrangement joins TRBV13 to TRBJ2-2, with 9 bases lining up with TRBD1. CDR3 length: 18 residues. Trimming removed 5 bases from V and 5 bases from J; junction bases left unmatched: 15. CDR1 PRHDT and CDR2 FYEKMQ come from the germline V gene (reference sequence). CDR3 loop: CASSIRDRAKSATGELFF. CDR3 coding DNA: TGTGCCAGCAGCATTCGGGACAGGGCCAAGAGCGCGACCGGGGAGCTGTTTTTT.

This clone was found once. At one boundary the junction diverges from the germline segment, which might be a read error. The CDR3 bases are TGTGCCTCCAGCAGGGCAGGCTACGAGCAGTACTTC. It is translated as CASSRAGYEQYF. V usage is TRBV15 and J usage is TRBJ2-7; perhaps TRBD1 as D (5 bases). CDR1 is LNHNV and CDR2 is YYDKDF in the germline V gene (reference sequence). CDR3 length: 12 amino acids.

The genes are TRBV14 and TRBJ2-1; D is unresolved. CDR3 size: 18 residues. Trimming removed 4 bases from V and 4 bases from J, with 23 bases in between. The germline V gene has CDR1 SGHDN and CDR2 FVKESK. The CDR3 sequence is CASSPVDHDMRKYNEQFF. CDR3 nucleotides: TGTGCCAGCAGCCCGGTGGACCACGACATGAGAAAATACAATGAGCAGTTCTTC.

The genes are TRBV13 and TRBJ1-5; D unclear. V was clipped by 5 bases and J by 2 bases, with 13 bases between them. The V gene's germline CDR1 is PRHDT and CDR2 FYEKMQ (reference sequence). The CDR3 consists of 15 residues. The CDR3 sequence is CASSRRGKGNQPQHF. CDR3 bases: TGTGCCAGCAGCCGTCGAGGGAAGGGCAATCAGCCCCAGCATTTT.

The genes are TRBV6-5 and TRBJ1-4; the D gene is possibly TRBD1 (5 bases). Trimming left V 2 bases short and J 8 bases short, with 12 bases between. Germline loops: CDR1 MNHEY, CDR2 SVGAGI. The CDR3 extends over 14 amino acids. The DNA of the CDR3 is TGTGCCAGCAGTTACGGCCTGGGGGGGGAAAAACTGTTTTTT. Translated, it gives CASSYGLGGEKLFF.

V usage is TRBV5-1 and J usage is TRBJ2-1; D could derive from TRBD1 or TRBD2 (5 bases each). Germline V gene sequence: CDR1 SGHRS, CDR2 YFSETQ. The CDR3 runs 12 residues. Trimming cost V 4 bases and J 8 bases, with 10 bases left between them. The CDR3 region has the DNA TGCGCCAGCAGCGTCGGGGCGGATGAGCAGTTCTTC. This translates into CASSVGADEQFF.

This clone was detected only once. The J gene is TRBJ2-7, the V gene TRBV19; TRBD2 matches 8 bases. J gave up 6 bases and V 2 bases, and 6 bases lay outside the gene matches. The CDR3 has 14 residues. CDR1 and CDR2 (germline): LNHDA, SQIVND (reference sequence). The CDR3 here is CASSITGGAPEQYF. The CDR3 region has the DNA TGTGCCAGTAGTATAACCGGGGGGGCCCCCGAGCAGTACTTC.

The chain has TRBV19 and TRBJ2-7; D possibly matches TRBD1 or TRBD2 (5 bases each). V lost 6 bases and J 7 bases, leaving 19 bases between the germline ends. Germline CDR1 LNHDA, CDR2 SQIVND (reference sequence). The CDR3 loop spans 14 amino acids. The DNA for the CDR3 is TGTGCCAGTAGCCCTCAGTCCAGGGCGGGTGAGCAGTACTTC. As protein: CASSPQSRAGEQYF.

The genes are TRBV7-6 and TRBJ2-7; TRBD1 is a possible D gene (6 bases). The V and J ends lost 3 bases and 2 bases respectively, with 11 bases between them. The CDR3 is 14 amino acids. Germline lookup yields CDR1 SGHVS and CDR2 FNYEAQ. The CDR3 protein is CASSFTGSTYEQYF. The CDR3 DNA sequence: TGTGCCAGCAGCTTTACAGGGTCTACCTACGAGCAGTACTTC.

The chain links TRBV4-3 to TRBJ1-1, with 8 bases that match TRBD1. Germline V CDR1 and CDR2: LGHNA, YSLEER. The CDR3 has 15 amino acids. V shed 1 base and J 0 bases; nucleotides not matched to a gene: 1. The CDR3, as DNA: TGCGCCAGCAGCCAAGGGACAGGGTTGAACACTGAAGCTTTCTTT. This encodes CASSQGTGLNTEAFF.

This rearrangement joins TRBV28 to TRBJ2-4, with 8 bases lining up with TRBD1. Germline CDR1 is MDHEN and CDR2 is SYDVKM. V trimming: 7 bases; J trimming: 2 bases; junction bases outside the gene matches: 10. CDR3 length: 16 amino acids. The DNA for the CDR3 is TGTGCCAGCACCCATTATCAGGGGGCTACCAAAAACATTCAGTACTTC. Encoded protein: CASTHYQGATKNIQYF.

This chain connects TRBV5-4 to TRBJ2-7; the D is unclear. Germline CDR1 SGHNT, CDR2 YYREEE (reference sequence). This CDR3 is 12 amino acids long. The V end was cut by 3 bases, the J end by 5 bases, with 9 bases between. CDR3 nucleotide sequence: TGTGCCAGCAGCTCATTGGTCGACGAGCAGTACTTC. Protein: CASSSLVDEQYF.